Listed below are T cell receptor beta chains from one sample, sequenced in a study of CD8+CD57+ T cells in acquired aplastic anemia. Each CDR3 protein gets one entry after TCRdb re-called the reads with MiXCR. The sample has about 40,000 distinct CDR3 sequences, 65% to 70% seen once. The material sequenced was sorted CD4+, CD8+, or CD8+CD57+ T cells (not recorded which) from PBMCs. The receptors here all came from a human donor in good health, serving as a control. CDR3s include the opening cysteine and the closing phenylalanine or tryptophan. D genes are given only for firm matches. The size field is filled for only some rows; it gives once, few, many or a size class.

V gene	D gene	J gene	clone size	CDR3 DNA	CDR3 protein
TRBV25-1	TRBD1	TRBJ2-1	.	TGTGCCAGCAGTGAAGGTGGGACAGACTACAATGAGCAGTTCTTC	CASSEGGTDYNEQFF
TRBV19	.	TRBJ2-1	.	TGTGCCAGTAGTATAGCGGCCGCATACAATGAGCAGTTCTTC	CASSIAAAYNEQFF
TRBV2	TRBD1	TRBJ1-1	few	TGTGCCAGCAGGACAGGGGTAGGATGGACTGAAGCTTTCTTT	CASRTGVGWTEAFF
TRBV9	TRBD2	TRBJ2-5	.	TGTGCCAGCAGCCAAGGACTAGCGGAGCGAGGGACCCAGTACTTC	CASSQGLAERGTQYF
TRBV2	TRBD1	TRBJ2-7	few	TGTGCCAGCAGTTCCGGGACAGGGGTCTCCTACGAGCAGTACTTC	CASSSGTGVSYEQYF
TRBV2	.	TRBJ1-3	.	TGTGCCAGCAGTGAAGGGCCTAGAGCTGGAAACACCATATATTTT	CASSEGPRAGNTIYF
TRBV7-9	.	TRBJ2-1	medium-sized	TGTGCCAGCAGCTTAGGTCGGACAGAAAACAATGAGCAGTTCTTC	CASSLGRTENNEQFF
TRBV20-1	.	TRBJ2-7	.	TGCAGTGCTGCTAGGGACGGCACCTACGAGCAGTACTTC	CSAARDGTYEQYF
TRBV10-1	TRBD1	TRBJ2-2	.	TGCGCCAGCAGTGAACGACAGGGTAGCAGTTCCGCCGGGGAGCTGTTTTTT	CASSERQGSSSAGELFF
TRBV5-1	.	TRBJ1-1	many	TGCGCCAGCAGCTTAATAGGCGTAGACACTGAAGCTTTCTTT	CASSLIGVDTEAFF
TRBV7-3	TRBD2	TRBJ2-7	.	TGTGCCAGCAGCTTAAGCGGGGGGAGCTCCTACGAGCAGTACTTC	CASSLSGGSSYEQYF
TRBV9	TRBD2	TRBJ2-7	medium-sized	TGTGCCAGCAGCGTAGCGGGGGGTAGCTCCTACGAGCAGTACTTC	CASSVAGGSSYEQYF
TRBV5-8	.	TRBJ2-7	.	TGTGCCAGCAGCATAGGGATCGACTACGAGCAGTACTTC	CASSIGIDYEQYF
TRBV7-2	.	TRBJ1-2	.	TGTGCCAGCAGCTTAGGGCAGCGGTATGGCTACACCTTC	CASSLGQRYGYTF
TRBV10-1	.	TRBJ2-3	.	TGCGCCAGCAGTAAAAGAGGGCAGCATACAGATACGCAGTATTTT	CASSKRGQHTDTQYF